A selection of T cell receptor beta chains follows, all from one sample in a study of T cells in Graves' hyperthyroidism and ophthalmopathy. In TCRdb, the multiplex PCR reads were re-called with MiXCR into one record per CDR3 protein. The table records a few hundred thousand distinct CDR3 sequences, approximately 15% of them present only once. The specimen was blood. These TCRs come from a woman aged 25 to 39 with Graves' hyperthyroidism. Each CDR3 is given with its conserved first and last residue. The D gene is left open where the match is weak. Only some rows state a clone size, as once, few, many or a class for expanded clones.

DNA: TGCAGTGCTAGAGATCCCCGCTCTGGGGCCAACGTCCTGACTTTC
CDR3: CSARDPRSGANVLTF
V: TRBV20-1
size: NA
J: TRBJ2-6
D: NA

DNA: TGCAGTGCTAGAAATCGGGTTAGCGGGAGCGTAGGGGAGCAGTTCTTC
CDR3: CSARNRVSGSVGEQFF
V: TRBV20-1
size: many
J: TRBJ2-1
D: TRBD2

DNA: TGTGCCAGCAGCTTCCACAGCGAGTACGAGCAGTACTTC
CDR3: CASSFHSEYEQYF
V: TRBV7-2
size: many
J: TRBJ2-7
D: NA

DNA: TGTGCCAGCAGTTTGGTTGGGGGAGATCGGTACAATGAGCAGTTCTTC
CDR3: CASSLVGGDRYNEQFF
V: TRBV28
size: many
J: TRBJ2-1
D: NA

DNA: TGTGCCAGCAGCCCCACAAGCACCCCGGGGTATACGCAGTATTTT
CDR3: CASSPTSTPGYTQYF
V: TRBV6-4
size: few
J: TRBJ2-3
D: NA

DNA: TGTGCCCAGGGGAGGGGAATGAACACTGAAGCTTTCTTT
CDR3: CAQGRGMNTEAFF
V: TRBV2
size: many
J: TRBJ1-1
D: NA

DNA: TGTGCCAGCAGTCCGCGGGGACCCCTCGCGGGAGCCTACAATGAGCAGTTCTTC
CDR3: CASSPRGPLAGAYNEQFF
V: TRBV27
size: many
J: TRBJ2-1
D: TRBD2

DNA: TGTGCCAGCAGCCTGGGCAACTCTGAAAAACTGTTTTTT
CDR3: CASSLGNSEKLFF
V: TRBV14
size: few
J: TRBJ1-4
D: NA

DNA: TGTGCCAGTGGGACAGGGGGCTTAAGGGCCGGGGAGCTGTTTTTT
CDR3: CASGTGGLRAGELFF
V: TRBV5-6
size: few
J: TRBJ2-2
D: TRBD1

DNA: TGCAGCTTTAACTACTTTACCGGGACGGAACACGAGCAGTACTTC
CDR3: CSFNYFTGTEHEQYF
V: TRBV29-1
size: NA
J: TRBJ2-7
D: NA

DNA: TGTGCCAGCAGTTCGCCAGGGACTAGCGGGTCCCAAGTCTTC
CDR3: CASSSPGTSGSQVF
V: TRBV28
size: NA
J: TRBJ2-1
D: TRBD2

DNA: TGCGCCAGCAGCCAACTTACAGGGGGCCACGGGGAGCTGTTTTTT
CDR3: CASSQLTGGHGELFF
V: TRBV4-1
size: many
J: TRBJ2-2
D: TRBD1

DNA: TGTGCCAGCAGCGCCGGGACTAGCGGGGGATACGAGCAGTACTTC
CDR3: CASSAGTSGGYEQYF
V: TRBV9
size: many
J: TRBJ2-7
D: TRBD2

DNA: TGTGCCAGCAGTCGGAGACAGGGGGCGGGTTATATTAATGAAAAACTGTTTTTT
CDR3: CASSRRQGAGYINEKLFF
V: TRBV12-3/TRBV12-4
size: NA
J: TRBJ1-4
D: TRBD1

DNA: TGTGCCAGCAGTCCGCGGCAGACCCTCGAGCAGTACTTC
CDR3: CASSPRQTLEQYF
V: TRBV12-3/TRBV12-4
size: many
J: TRBJ2-7
D: NA

DNA: TGTGCCTGGAGTCAAGGGATTGGGGCCAACGTCCTGACTTTC
CDR3: CAWSQGIGANVLTF
V: TRBV30
size: many
J: TRBJ2-6
D: NA

DNA: TGTGCCAGCCCCCAATACTCTGGGGCCAACGTCCTGACTTTC
CDR3: CASPQYSGANVLTF
V: TRBV12-3/TRBV12-4
size: NA
J: TRBJ2-6
D: NA

DNA: TGTGCCAGCAGTGAAGTAAGCGAGCAGTACTTC
CDR3: CASSEVSEQYF
V: TRBV2
size: few
J: TRBJ2-7
D: NA

DNA: TGTGCCAGCAGTGAATGGGAGGAGCAGTACTTC
CDR3: CASSEWEEQYF
V: TRBV2
size: many
J: TRBJ2-7
D: NA

DNA: TGCAGTGCTAGAAGAGCGGGAGGGCCAAGCGAGCAGTACTTC
CDR3: CSARRAGGPSEQYF
V: TRBV20-1
size: few
J: TRBJ2-7
D: TRBD2

DNA: TGTGCCAGCAGTTTAGTGGCCGAGGGTTGGGGAGAGACCCAGTACTTC
CDR3: CASSLVAEGWGETQYF
V: TRBV12-3/TRBV12-4
size: few
J: TRBJ2-5
D: NA

DNA: TGTGCCAGCATGACTAGCGGTTACAATGAGCAGTTCTTC
CDR3: CASMTSGYNEQFF
V: TRBV7-2
size: NA
J: TRBJ2-1
D: TRBD2

DNA: TGCGCCAGCAGCTTTTCCGGGACTACCAACACCGGGGAGCTGTTTTTT
CDR3: CASSFSGTTNTGELFF
V: TRBV5-1
size: NA
J: TRBJ2-2
D: TRBD2

DNA: TGTGCCAGCAGCCTAACTAGCGCAATCCAAGAGACCCAGTACTTC
CDR3: CASSLTSAIQETQYF
V: TRBV27
size: NA
J: TRBJ2-5
D: TRBD2

DNA: TGTGCCAGCAGCTTAGGGGACGAATACAGGGAGCAGTACTTC
CDR3: CASSLGDEYREQYF
V: TRBV11-2
size: many
J: TRBJ2-7
D: NA

DNA: TGTGCCAGCAGTAAACGAGGGACAGCGGCCTACGAGCAGTACTTC
CDR3: CASSKRGTAAYEQYF
V: TRBV6-1
size: NA
J: TRBJ2-7
D: TRBD1

DNA: TGTGCCAGCAGCGGGGGCGCAAGAACCGAGCAGTACTTC
CDR3: CASSGGARTEQYF
V: TRBV7-8
size: few
J: TRBJ2-7
D: NA

DNA: TGCAGTGCTAGAGATCTGTCCGGGGGCCATGAAAAACTGTTTTTT
CDR3: CSARDLSGGHEKLFF
V: TRBV20-1
size: NA
J: TRBJ1-4
D: NA

DNA: TGTGCCAGCAGCCGAAATGACGGAGACGAGCAGTACTTC
CDR3: CASSRNDGDEQYF
V: TRBV4-2
size: few
J: TRBJ2-7
D: NA

DNA: TGCAGTGCTCCCAGGGGAGTTGGTACCAATGAGCAGTTCTTC
CDR3: CSAPRGVGTNEQFF
V: TRBV20-1
size: NA
J: TRBJ2-1
D: NA

DNA: TGTGCCAGCAGCCCCATAGGGACTAGCGGGAGGTTCACCGGGGAGCTGTTTTTT
CDR3: CASSPIGTSGRFTGELFF
V: TRBV9
size: NA
J: TRBJ2-2
D: TRBD2

DNA: TGCGCCAGCAGCGCACTAGGAGCCAAAAACATTCAGTACTTC
CDR3: CASSALGAKNIQYF
V: TRBV5-1
size: NA
J: TRBJ2-4
D: NA

DNA: TGTGCCAGCAGCTTCCACAGGGCGGATGAGCAGTTCTTC
CDR3: CASSFHRADEQFF
V: TRBV11-3
size: NA
J: TRBJ2-1
D: NA

DNA: TGTGCCATCCAGCGGCGGACAGAGGGGGAGCTGTTTTTT
CDR3: CAIQRRTEGELFF
V: TRBV10-3
size: few
J: TRBJ2-2
D: NA

DNA: TGTGCCAGCAGTCCTCGTGGGTGGACCTCCTACGAGCAGTACTTC
CDR3: CASSPRGWTSYEQYF
V: TRBV2
size: many
J: TRBJ2-7
D: NA

DNA: TGTGCCAGCATTCCCACCGGGACAGGGGATGAAAAACTGTTTTTT
CDR3: CASIPTGTGDEKLFF
V: TRBV28
size: NA
J: TRBJ1-4
D: TRBD1

DNA: TGCGCCAGCAGCCCCCGGGAGAGTGCTCGGGGTTACGAGCAGTACTTC
CDR3: CASSPRESARGYEQYF
V: TRBV5-1
size: many
J: TRBJ2-7
D: NA

DNA: TGTGCCAGCAGTGAAGCGTTTGGGTCCATCACCTACGAGCAGTACTTC
CDR3: CASSEAFGSITYEQYF
V: TRBV6-1
size: NA
J: TRBJ2-7
D: NA

DNA: TGTGCCAGCAGTACAACACGGGCGGGCTCTGGAAACACCATATATTTT
CDR3: CASSTTRAGSGNTIYF
V: TRBV6-1
size: few
J: TRBJ1-3
D: NA

DNA: TGTGCCAGCAGCATTTCCGGGGCACCTAACACCGGGGAGCTGTTTTTT
CDR3: CASSISGAPNTGELFF
V: TRBV28
size: NA
J: TRBJ2-2
D: NA